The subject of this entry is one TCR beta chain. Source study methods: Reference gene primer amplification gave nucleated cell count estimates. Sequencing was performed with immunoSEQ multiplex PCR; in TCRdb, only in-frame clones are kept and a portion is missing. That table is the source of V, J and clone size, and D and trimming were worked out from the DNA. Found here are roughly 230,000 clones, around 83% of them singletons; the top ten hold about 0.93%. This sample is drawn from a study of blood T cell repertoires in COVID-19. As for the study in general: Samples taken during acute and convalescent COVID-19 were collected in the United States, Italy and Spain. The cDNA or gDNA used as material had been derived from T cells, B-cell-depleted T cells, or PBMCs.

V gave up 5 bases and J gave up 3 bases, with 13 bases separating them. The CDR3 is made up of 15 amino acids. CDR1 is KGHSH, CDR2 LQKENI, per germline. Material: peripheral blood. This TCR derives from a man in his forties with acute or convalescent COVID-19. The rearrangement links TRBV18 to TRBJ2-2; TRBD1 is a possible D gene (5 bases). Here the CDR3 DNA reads TGTGCCAGCTCAAAAGGGGCGTCGGACACCGGGGAGCTGTTTTTT. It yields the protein CASSKGASDTGELFF.